Given below is one TCR beta chain in context. This specimen belongs to a study of blood T cell repertoires in COVID-19. Generated by immunoSEQ multiplex PCR, the TCRdb table keeps only in-frame clones and is missing some. The sample consists of just over 650,000 clones, 70% to 90% of them appearing once. Trimming shortened V by 4 bases and J by 8 bases, and 14 bases separated the two germline ends. This CDR3 is 13 amino acids long. The V gene's germline CDR1 is SQVTM and CDR2 ANQGSEA. The sequence derives from a woman younger than 30 with acute or convalescent COVID-19. Sequenced sample: peripheral blood. The chain links TRBV29-1 to TRBJ1-4; D perhaps matches TRBD1 (6 bases). The CDR3 nucleotides read TGCAGCGTTGGAGGGGGGGGTCTCGAAAAACTGTTTTTT. Its translation is CSVGGGGLEKLFF. Drawing the rest from reference TRBV29-1 and TRBJ1-4, the complete variable domain is SAVISQKPSRDICQRGTSLTIQCQVDSQVTMMFWYRQQPGQSLTLIATANQGSEATYESGFVIDKFPISRPNLTFSTLTVSNMSPEDSSIYLCSVGGGGLEKLFFGSGTQLSVL.